Following are 22 T cell receptor beta chains from one sample sequenced in a study of PD-L1 blockade in urothelial cancer. Time point specified: pretreatment peripheral blood. TCRdb's copy holds only in-frame clones and misses some; the assay was immunoSEQ multiplex PCR. In the table there are 70,000 or so clones, roughly 88% of which are singletons. Specimen: PBMCs, collected around atezolizumab (anti-PD-L1) treatment. The receptors were gathered from a man aged 65 to 79 with urothelial cancer.

As DNA, the CDR3 is TGTGCCAGCAGGTCCGACAGCTCCAAGGGGGAAAAACTGTTTTTT. Protein: CASRSDSSKGEKLFF. V gene TRBV6-5 combines with J gene TRBJ1-4; tentatively, D is TRBD1 (5 bases). The germline V gene encodes CDR1 MNHEY and CDR2 SVGAGI. This CDR3 has 15 residues. V was trimmed by 6 bases and J by 8 bases, leaving 19 bases between them.

The V gene is TRBV27, the J gene TRBJ2-1, with TRBD2 matching 9 bases. The CDR3 has 15 amino acids. The V segment lost 2 bases and the J segment 6 bases; nucleotides outside the gene matches: 5. In germline, CDR1 is MNHEY, CDR2 SMNVEV (reference sequence). The CDR3 here is CASSLRREGINEQFF. CDR3 in DNA: TGTGCCAGCAGTTTACGGCGGGAGGGAATCAATGAGCAGTTCTTC.

This clone appeared once. This chain joins TRBV4-1 and TRBJ1-5; tentatively, D is TRBD1 (6 bases). Germline CDR1 is MGHRA and CDR2 is YSYEKL. Trimming cost V 0 bases and J 4 bases, with 10 bases left between them. The CDR3 has 15 amino acids. CDR3 nucleotide sequence: TGCGCCAGCAGCCAAGAACAGGGTGGGAATCAGCCCCAGCATTTT. Amino acid sequence: CASSQEQGGNQPQHF.

This chain joins TRBV5-5 and TRBJ2-7, with 9 bases aligning to TRBD2. CDR3 length equals 15 residues. With V trimmed by 3 bases and J by 4 bases, 8 bases remained unmatched. The germline CDR1 and CDR2 sequences are SGHKS and YYEKEE (reference sequence). DNA of the CDR3: TGTGCCAGCAGCTCCGCCGGGACTAGCTCTTACGAGCAGTACTTC. Protein product: CASSSAGTSSYEQYF.

This clone occurred once. The chain recombines TRBV7-9 with TRBJ2-5; 11 bases agree with TRBD2. This CDR3 has 16 amino acids. After removal of 0 bases from V and 5 bases from J, the junction contained 5 bases not matched to a gene. The germline V gene has CDR1 SEHNR and CDR2 FQNEAQ (reference sequence). As DNA, the CDR3 is TGTGCCAGCAGCTTAGCTACTAGCGGGAGCGGGGAGACCCAGTACTTC. Amino acids: CASSLATSGSGETQYF. Based on the CDR3 plus reference TRBV7-9 and TRBJ2-5, the full variable domain is DTGVSQNPRHKITKRGQNVTFRCDPISEHNRLYWYRQTLGQGPEFLTYFQNEAQLEKSRLLSDRFSAERPKGSFSTLEIQRTEQGDSAMYLCASSLATSGSGETQYFGPGTRLLVL.

The V call is TRBV11-2, the J call TRBJ2-7; TRBD2 agrees at 11 bases. The CDR3 sequence is 16 residues long. Germline V gives CDR1 SGHAT, CDR2 FQNNGV. Losses at the gene ends were 6 bases for V and 2 bases for J; bases not matched to a gene: 9. CDR3 coding DNA: TGTGCCAGCAGTTCCCGGTTAGCGGGAGGGCCCTACGAGCAGTACTTC. Its translation: CASSSRLAGGPYEQYF.

Only a few counts were recorded for this clone. The V call is TRBV28, the J call TRBJ1-1, with D tentatively TRBD1 (5 bases). The CDR3 has 12 amino acids. Trimming stripped 3 bases from V and 6 bases from J, with 8 bases between. The germline V gene has CDR1 MDHEN and CDR2 SYDVKM. CDR3 in DNA: TGTGCCAGCAGTTTCAGGGTCTCTGAAGCTTTCTTT. This encodes CASSFRVSEAFF.

This chain links TRBV7-3 with TRBJ1-1; no reliable D call. Germline CDR1 reads SGHTA; CDR2 reads FQGTGA. Trimming removed 5 bases at V and 1 base at J, with 11 bases between. CDR3 length equals 14 residues. CDR3 nucleotide sequence: TGTGCCAGCAGCGCAGGCTCAGGGAACACTGAAGCTTTCTTT. Its protein product is CASSAGSGNTEAFF. The full variable domain, with the rest looked up from reference TRBV7-3 and TRBJ1-1, is GAGVSQTPSNKVTEKGKYVELRCDPISGHTALYWYRQSLGQGPEFLIYFQGTGAADDSGLPNDRFFAVRPEGSVSTLKIQRTERGDSAVYLCASSAGSGNTEAFFGQGTRLTVV.

The CDR3 sequence is CASSLVPDRGPLNEQFF. Written as DNA, the CDR3 is TGCGCCAGCAGCTTGGTTCCGGACAGGGGTCCGCTCAATGAGCAGTTCTTC. The V and J genes are TRBV5-1 and TRBJ2-1; TRBD1 agrees at 9 bases. V gave up 0 bases and J gave up 6 bases; unmatched junction bases: 10. Germline assignment: CDR1 SGHRS and CDR2 YFSETQ. CDR3 size: 17 residues.

Notes on this clone: One junction end does not reproduce the germline sequence, and a read error may be involved. This CDR3 is also generated by other DNA sequences in the sample. In nucleotides, the CDR3 is TGTGCCAGTAGTTTCAGGCAGGGGGCTTTAGGTACGCAGTATTTT. Its translation: CASSFRQGALGTQYF. The chain links TRBV27 to TRBJ2-3, with 8 bases lining up with TRBD1. The CDR3 has 15 residues. Germline V gene lookup returns CDR1 MNHEY and CDR2 SMNVEV (reference sequence).

This clone was picked up one time. The chain recombines TRBV11-1 with TRBJ2-1, with 8 bases aligning to TRBD2. The trim removed 5 bases at V and 15 bases at J, leaving 6 bases unmatched. CDR3 length equals 11 residues. CDR1 is SGHAT, CDR2 FQDESV, per germline (reference sequence). CDR3 sequence (DNA): TGTGCCAGCAGCGCAGGGACTAGGGTGTTCTTC. This codes for CASSAGTRVFF.

This clone was detected once. V is TRBV28 and J is TRBJ1-1, with TRBD1 identical over 8 bases. CDR3 length equals 16 residues. Germline-derived CDR1 and CDR2 are MDHEN and SYDVKM. V gave up 5 bases and J gave up 3 bases; unmatched junction bases: 11. The CDR3 sequence: CASSLAQGGWDTEAFF. Here the CDR3 DNA reads TGTGCCAGCAGTCTAGCACAGGGGGGGTGGGACACTGAAGCTTTCTTT.

The V call is TRBV7-9, the J call TRBJ2-2, with 10 bases fitting TRBD2. CDR1 is SEHNR and CDR2 is FQNEAQ in the germline V gene (reference sequence). The V segment lost 5 bases and the J segment 5 bases; nucleotides outside the gene matches: 14. This CDR3 spans 18 amino acids. The CDR3 nucleotides are TGTGCCAGCAGCCCAATGTTTCCGGGACTAGCGTTGACCGGGGAGCTGTTTTTT. As protein: CASSPMFPGLALTGELFF.

This chain links TRBV14 with TRBJ2-1; TRBD2 aligns across 7 bases. Germline lookup yields CDR1 SGHDN and CDR2 FVKESK. The V segment lost 4 bases and the J segment 9 bases; nucleotides outside the gene matches: 12. The CDR3 contains 15 residues. The CDR3 DNA reads TGTGCCAGCAGCCTACCCGGGGGGAGTCGTAGTGAGCAGTTCTTC. Protein sequence: CASSLPGGSRSEQFF.

This clone showed up just once. The V and J genes are TRBV4-2 and TRBJ2-1, with TRBD2 matching 9 bases. Germline V gene lookup returns CDR1 LGHNA and CDR2 YNFKEQ. CDR3 length: 17 amino acids. V shed 1 base and J 4 bases; nucleotides not matched to a gene: 8. As DNA, the CDR3 is TGTGCCAGCAGCCAAGGGGTCGCGGGAGGGCCTTACAATGAGCAGTTCTTC. This encodes CASSQGVAGGPYNEQFF.

The chain uses TRBV5-5 and TRBJ2-3; possible D gene TRBD2, 6 bases. CDR3 length equals 13 residues. CDR1 is SGHKS, CDR2 YYEKEE, per germline (reference sequence). V was cut by 3 bases and J by 4 bases, with 9 bases left in between. CDR3: CASSSWGADTQYF. The CDR3 DNA reads as TGTGCCAGCAGCTCCTGGGGGGCAGATACGCAGTATTTT.

The CDR3 protein is CASSLAAGPGQFF. For the CDR3, the DNA is TGTGCCAGCAGCTTGGCGGCAGGGCCAGGGCAGTTCTTC. The rearrangement joins TRBV5-6 to TRBJ2-1; D may be TRBD1 (5 bases). CDR1 SGHDT and CDR2 YYEEEE come from the germline V gene. The CDR3 contains 13 residues. Trimming shortened V by 0 bases and J by 12 bases, and 13 bases separated the two germline ends.

This chain uses TRBV28 with TRBJ1-2; a weak D match, TRBD1 (5 bases). V dropped 1 base and J dropped 4 bases, with 13 bases sitting between them. Germline CDR1 MDHEN, CDR2 SYDVKM. The length of the CDR3 is 15 residues. CDR3 amino acids: CASSLSLPGGYGYTF. The CDR3 nucleotides read TGTGCCAGCAGTTTATCCCTCCCGGGGGGCTATGGCTACACCTTC.

The chain recombines TRBV6-1 with TRBJ2-2; 9 positions match TRBD1. This CDR3 is 17 amino acids long. CDR1 is MNHNS and CDR2 is SASEGT in the germline V gene. V was pared by 4 bases and J by 5 bases, with 11 bases of the junction left unmatched. CDR3 sequence: CASSARTGAVRTGELFF. In DNA form, the CDR3 reads TGTGCCAGCAGTGCTAGGACAGGGGCGGTGAGAACCGGGGAGCTGTTTTTT.

This chain uses TRBV4-2 with TRBJ2-1, with 7 bases matching TRBD2. J gave up 4 bases and V 6 bases, and 6 bases lay outside the gene matches. Germline values: CDR1 LGHNA, CDR2 YNFKEQ. The CDR3 extends over 14 amino acids. DNA for the CDR3: TGTGCCAGCAGGGGGGGGGAGGCGTACAATGAGCAGTTCTTC. It codes for CASRGGEAYNEQFF.

This rearrangement joins TRBV30 to TRBJ2-5; TRBD1 aligns across 10 bases. After removal of 8 bases from V and 5 bases from J, the junction contained 8 bases not matched to a gene. Germline loops: CDR1 GTSNPN, CDR2 SVGIG (reference sequence). This CDR3 contains 13 residues. CDR3 amino acids: CAVRRDRGETQYF. In DNA form, the CDR3 reads TGTGCCGTACGGCGGGACAGGGGCGAGACCCAGTACTTC.

This clone has a handful of counts. J is TRBJ1-5 and V is TRBV21-1. TRBV21-1 is marked as a pseudogene. The CDR3 consists of 13 residues. CDR3 sequence (DNA): TGTGCCAGCAGCAAAGGTTATCATCAGCCCCAGCATTTT. It specifies CASSKGYHQPQHF.